This T cell receptor beta chain was captured by sequencing in a study of CXCR4 blockade with PD-1 therapy in pancreatic cancer. Findings and caveats of the study: More frequent amino acid clones had more nucleotide rearrangements, suggesting convergent selection. Tumor clonality averaged about 0.15 versus 0.049 in healthy blood, not predicting survival.

These archived tumors were resected from patients never given neoadjuvant therapy beforehand. Using immunoSEQ multiplex PCR, the repertoire was profiled, and TCRdb retains in-frame clones only, with some absent. The sample shows more than 15,000 clones, 72% of them seen only once. This clone has only one observation. Its antigen is unknown. The germline gives CDR1 KGHSH, CDR2 LQKENI. Trimming took off 4 bases at V and 3 bases at J, with 12 bases between the two ends. This CDR3 has 15 residues. Sequenced material: tumor tissue. The TCR sequence derives from a human donor with pancreatic ductal adenocarcinoma. The chain is built from TRBV18 and TRBJ1-4, with D uncertain. CDR3 nucleotides: TGTGCCAGCTCACTCTCGGGGAGGTCTAATGAAAAACTGTTTTTT. Its protein is CASSLSGRSNEKLFF.